Shown below are 26 T cell receptor beta chains from a single sample sequenced in a study of cytomegalovirus exposure and HLA in healthy donors. The PCR employed 60 Vbeta primers together with 13 Jbeta primers. The repertoire was sequenced with immunoSEQ multiplex PCR; TCRdb's copy has only in-frame clones and lacks some. This sample has about 100,000 clones, with roughly four fifths found just once. The specimen was PBMCs. The origin of the receptors is a male donor in good health and CMV-seropositive.

The J gene is TRBJ1-2, the V gene TRBV19; D is undetermined. Germline V gives CDR1 LNHDA, CDR2 SQIVND (reference sequence). CDR3 length: 14 residues. V was shortened by 7 bases and J by 1 base, with 13 bases between the two germline ends. CDR3 amino acids: CASTLRGSNYGYTF. The DNA of the CDR3 is TGTGCCAGTACCCTGAGAGGAAGTAACTATGGCTACACCTTC.

The rearrangement uses TRBV7-2 and TRBJ1-4; D is possibly TRBD1 (6 bases). Trimming left V 5 bases short and J 0 bases short, with 10 bases between. The CDR3 contains 15 residues. Germline lookup yields CDR1 SGHTA and CDR2 FQGNSA. The CDR3 is CASSPRGTTNEKLFF. DNA for the CDR3: TGTGCCAGCAGCCCCAGGGGTACAACTAATGAAAAACTGTTTTTT.

This clone turned up a few times. This chain links TRBV2 with TRBJ2-7; possible D gene TRBD1, 5 bases. The CDR3 consists of 17 residues. Trimming took off 0 bases at V and 4 bases at J, with 19 bases between the two ends. The germline V gene encodes CDR1 SNHLY and CDR2 FYNNEI. The CDR3: CASSEATWLQGHYEQYF. The DNA for the CDR3 is TGTGCCAGCAGTGAAGCCACATGGTTGCAGGGCCATTACGAGCAGTACTTC.

V usage is TRBV2 and J usage is TRBJ2-2; 9 bases match TRBD1. CDR3 size: 16 residues. Germline lookup yields CDR1 SNHLY and CDR2 FYNNEI. J was trimmed by 6 bases and V by 8 bases; bases with no gene match: 13. CDR3 amino acids: CASSELQGAVSGELFF. Here the CDR3 DNA reads TGTGCCAGCTCGGAATTACAGGGGGCGGTATCCGGGGAGCTGTTTTTT.

V is TRBV25-1 and J is TRBJ1-5; D perhaps matches TRBD1 (5 bases). CDR1 is MGHDK, CDR2 SYGVNS, per germline. Trimming removed 2 bases at V and 1 base at J, with 15 bases between. This CDR3 is built from 17 residues. The CDR3 DNA reads as TGTGCCAGCAGTGAACGTCCGGAGGGGAAAAGCAATCAGCCCCAGCATTTT. This codes for CASSERPEGKSNQPQHF.

The chain joins TRBV6-5 to TRBJ1-6, with D perhaps matching TRBD1 (5 bases). This CDR3 contains 15 residues. Germline V lookup: CDR1 MNHEY, CDR2 SVGAGI. V lost 5 bases and J 8 bases, leaving 16 bases between the germline ends. The CDR3 reads CASSQRRLTDSPLHF. The CDR3 DNA follows: TGTGCCAGCAGTCAAAGACGCCTGACAGATTCACCCCTCCACTTT.

The V gene is TRBV4-3, the J gene TRBJ1-2; D perhaps matches TRBD1 (5 bases). The CDR3 is 13 amino acids. Looked up from germline, CDR1 is LGHNA and CDR2 is YSLEER. V was shortened by 4 bases and J by 2 bases, with 8 bases between the two germline ends. The DNA for the CDR3 is TGCGCCAGCAGCCCTGGGGGGAACTATGGCTACACCTTC. Its protein product is CASSPGGNYGYTF.

The chain recombines TRBV6-1 with TRBJ2-5; 8 positions agree with TRBD1. The J call may be wrong; the DNA end is better matched by TRBJ2-7. The CDR3 consists of 15 residues. Germline-derived CDR1 and CDR2 are MNHNS and SASEGT. This CDR3 is CASRYGQGRAYEQYF. Here the CDR3 DNA reads TGTGCCAGCAGATACGGACAGGGAAGGGCCTACGAGCAGTACTTC.

This rearrangement joins TRBV30 to TRBJ1-2, with 7 bases identical to TRBD1. J was trimmed by 7 bases and V by 1 base; bases with no gene match: 3. The CDR3 is made up of 12 amino acids. Germline CDR1 reads GTSNPN; CDR2 reads SVGIG (reference sequence). CDR3 bases: TGTGCCTGGAGTGCGACAGGGCCTGGCTACACCTTC. Translated: CAWSATGPGYTF.

J is TRBJ1-5 and V is TRBV5-8, with 11 bases matching TRBD1. The CDR3 covers 16 residues. Germline V gene sequence: CDR1 SGHTS, CDR2 YDEGEE. Trimming took 4 bases from V and 2 from J; bases not matched to a gene: 5. This CDR3 reads CASSTRTGGGNQPQHF. CDR3 in DNA: TGTGCCAGCAGCACCCGGACAGGGGGCGGCAATCAGCCCCAGCATTTT. Combining the CDR3 with reference TRBV5-8 and TRBJ1-5 gives the whole variable domain EAGVTQSPTHLIKTRGQQATLRCSPISGHTSVYWYQQALGLGLQFLLWYDEGEERNRGNFPPRFSGRQFPNYSSELNVNALELEDSALYLCASSTRTGGGNQPQHFGDGTRLSIL.

The rearrangement links TRBV13 to TRBJ1-1; no definite D call. This CDR3 contains 12 residues. V was trimmed by 1 base and J by 10 bases, leaving 10 bases between them. Germline V gene lookup returns CDR1 PRHDT and CDR2 FYEKMQ (reference sequence). The CDR3 here is CASSLASPGAFF. Written as DNA, the CDR3 is TGTGCCAGCAGCTTAGCCAGCCCAGGAGCTTTCTTT.

The V call is TRBV4-2, the J call TRBJ1-1, with 7 bases matching TRBD1. Germline CDR1 LGHNA, CDR2 YNFKEQ. This CDR3 comprises 13 residues. J gave up 5 bases and V 5 bases, and 5 bases lay outside the gene matches. CDR3 in amino acids: CASSNPDRTEAFF. The CDR3 coding sequence is TGTGCCAGCAGCAACCCGGACAGGACTGAAGCTTTCTTT.

The chain joins TRBV7-9 to TRBJ2-1, with 9 nucleotides matching TRBD1. Germline trimming cut 5 bases from V and 2 bases from J; bases unmatched to any gene: 7. The germline CDR1 and CDR2 sequences are SEHNR and FQNEAQ (reference sequence). This CDR3 is built from 16 residues. CDR3 region: CASSGRRTGAYNEQFF. DNA of the CDR3: TGTGCCAGCAGCGGGCGAAGGACAGGGGCCTACAATGAGCAGTTCTTC.

This chain links TRBV4-2 with TRBJ2-1, with a tentative D call TRBD2 (6 bases). The V end lost 2 bases, the J end lost 7 bases, and 18 bases lay between the germline ends. Per the germline V gene, CDR1 is LGHNA and CDR2 is YNFKEQ. CDR3 length: 16 amino acids. The CDR3 protein is CASSQSGGSGMNEQFF. In nucleotides, the CDR3 is TGTGCCAGCAGCCAAAGCGGAGGGTCGGGAATGAATGAGCAGTTCTTC.

J is TRBJ2-1 and V is TRBV7-2; weak D call: TRBD2 (5 bases). With 2 bases removed from V and 5 bases from J, the gap between germline ends came to 19 bases. CDR1 is SGHTA and CDR2 is FQGNSA in the germline V gene. CDR3 length equals 17 residues. Written as DNA, the CDR3 is TGTGCCAGCAGCTTAATCCCTAGCCAAAAAGGAGACAATGAGCAGTTCTTC. It specifies CASSLIPSQKGDNEQFF.

The J gene is TRBJ2-7, the V gene TRBV5-5; 8 bases map to TRBD1. The germline V gene has CDR1 SGHKS and CDR2 YYEKEE (reference sequence). The CDR3 length is 15 residues. With 2 bases clipped from V and 3 bases from J, the junction kept 7 bases outside the gene matches. The CDR3 loop reads CASSLTGGSGYEQYF. DNA of the CDR3: TGTGCCAGCAGCTTAACAGGGGGGTCGGGCTACGAGCAGTACTTC.

This clone was seen ten or more times. The rearrangement uses TRBV7-7 and TRBJ1-1; D uncertain. The CDR3 is 13 residues long. V shed 1 base and J shed 9 bases, with 12 bases lying between them. Germline CDR1 SSHAT, CDR2 FNYEAQ (reference sequence). The DNA of the CDR3 is TGTGCCAGCAGCTTAGAATTTGCGTCTCAAGCTTTCTTT. Protein: CASSLEFASQAFF.

Comment on this clone: The missing conserved phenylalanine or tryptophan at the end of this CDR3 makes a read error likely. CDR3: CASSDRTGARTDTQYL. The CDR3 DNA is TGTGCCAGCAGCGACCGGACAGGGGCCAGAACAGATACGCAGTATCTT. V is TRBV11-3 and J is TRBJ2-3; 9 bases map to TRBD1. Germline lookup yields CDR1 SGHNT and CDR2 YENEEA. V lost 5 bases, J lost 3 bases, and 9 bases stayed unmatched. This CDR3 comprises 16 residues.

This clone turned up a few times. The genes are TRBV21-1 and TRBJ2-3; TRBD1 reflects the table's D call only, with no check against the DNA. TRBV21-1 corresponds to a pseudogene. This CDR3 has 18 residues. This CDR3 is CASSLTPGHEGPTDTQYF. DNA of the CDR3: TGTGCCAGCAGCCTAACCCCGGGACATGAGGGGCCCACAGATACGCAGTATTTT.

This sequence joins TRBV30 and TRBJ1-1; D remains ambiguous. Between the trimmed V and J ends, which lost 8 bases and 8 bases, there was a span of 15 bases. The germline V gene encodes CDR1 GTSNPN and CDR2 SVGIG (reference sequence). CDR3 length equals 11 residues. This CDR3 reads CARKEVFEAFF. The DNA of the CDR3 is TGTGCCCGGAAGGAGGTGTTCGAAGCTTTCTTT.

About this clone: The same CDR3 can be traced to other DNA sequences in this sample. The chain carries TRBV7-9 and TRBJ1-5, with D uncertain. This CDR3 spans 13 amino acids. The V end lost 5 bases, the J end lost 4 bases, and 9 bases lay between the germline ends. CDR1 is SEHNR, CDR2 FQNEAQ, per germline (reference sequence). CDR3 residues: CASSRGGNQPQHF. CDR3 nucleotides: TGTGCCAGCAGCCGAGGTGGGAATCAGCCCCAGCATTTT.

The rearrangement links TRBV7-9 to TRBJ2-3; maybe TRBD2 (6 bases). V lost 4 bases and J lost 0, with 17 bases in between. The germline gives CDR1 SEHNR, CDR2 FQNEAQ (reference sequence). The CDR3 runs to 17 residues. The CDR3 reads CASSWSGTGLSTDTQYF. The DNA for the CDR3 is TGTGCCAGCAGCTGGTCCGGGACTGGCCTTAGCACAGATACGCAGTATTTT.

The chain employs TRBV5-4 and TRBJ1-2; a possible D gene is TRBD1 (5 bases). The CDR3 length is 14 residues. Per germline, CDR1 SGHNT and CDR2 YYREEE (reference sequence). V lost 0 bases, J lost 3 bases, and 9 bases lay in between. The CDR3: CASSLEQAYYGYTF. CDR3 bases: TGTGCCAGCAGCTTGGAACAGGCCTACTATGGCTACACCTTC.

The CDR3 DNA follows: TGCGCCAGCAGCTCTGACAGGCCGGTGAGGAACACTGAAGCTTTCTTT. This gives the protein CASSSDRPVRNTEAFF. V usage is TRBV5-1 and J usage is TRBJ1-1; possibly TRBD1 for D (6 bases). The CDR3 contains 16 residues. Trimming pared 3 bases from V and 1 base from J, leaving 16 bases between. The V gene's germline CDR1 is SGHRS and CDR2 YFSETQ.

V usage is TRBV5-4 and J usage is TRBJ1-3; D unresolved. The CDR3 runs 14 residues. In germline, CDR1 is SGHNT, CDR2 YYREEE (reference sequence). V gave up 4 bases and J gave up 4 bases, with 12 bases separating them. In DNA form, the CDR3 reads TGTGCCAGCAGCAGTCGTGGGAGAGGAAACACCATATATTTT. Translation gives CASSSRGRGNTIYF.

The chain links TRBV6-1 to TRBJ1-1; a possible D gene is TRBD1 (5 bases). This CDR3 is built from 15 residues. Looked up from germline, CDR1 is MNHNS and CDR2 is SASEGT. V lost 2 bases, J lost 1 base, and 11 bases lay in between. The CDR3 sequence: CASSEQGYGNTEAFF. The CDR3 DNA sequence: TGTGCCAGCAGTGAACAGGGCTATGGGAACACTGAAGCTTTCTTT.